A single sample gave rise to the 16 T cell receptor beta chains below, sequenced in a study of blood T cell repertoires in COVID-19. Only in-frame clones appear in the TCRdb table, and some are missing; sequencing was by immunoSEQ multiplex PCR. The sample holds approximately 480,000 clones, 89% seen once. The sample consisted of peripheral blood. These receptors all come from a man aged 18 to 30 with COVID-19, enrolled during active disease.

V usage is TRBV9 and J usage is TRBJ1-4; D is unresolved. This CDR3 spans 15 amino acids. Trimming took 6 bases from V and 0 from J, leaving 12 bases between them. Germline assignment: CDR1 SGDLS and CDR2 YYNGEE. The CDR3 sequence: CASNREGATNEKLFF. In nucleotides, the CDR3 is TGTGCCAGCAACAGAGAGGGTGCAACTAATGAAAAACTGTTTTTT.

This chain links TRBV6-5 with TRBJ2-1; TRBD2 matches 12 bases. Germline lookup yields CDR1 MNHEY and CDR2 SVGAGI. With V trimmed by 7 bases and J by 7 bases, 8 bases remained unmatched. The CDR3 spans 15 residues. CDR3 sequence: CASTLAGGNRNEQFF. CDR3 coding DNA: TGTGCCAGCACCCTAGCGGGAGGGAATAGGAATGAGCAGTTCTTC.

The CDR3 loop is CASRTRGLAGGGYNEQFF. The CDR3 coding sequence is TGTGCCAGCAGGACCCGGGGACTAGCGGGAGGGGGGTACAATGAGCAGTTCTTC. J is TRBJ2-1 and V is TRBV2; 16 positions agree with TRBD2. V gave up 6 bases and J gave up 4 bases; unmatched junction bases: 9. The CDR3 loop spans 18 amino acids. Germline V gives CDR1 SNHLY, CDR2 FYNNEI.

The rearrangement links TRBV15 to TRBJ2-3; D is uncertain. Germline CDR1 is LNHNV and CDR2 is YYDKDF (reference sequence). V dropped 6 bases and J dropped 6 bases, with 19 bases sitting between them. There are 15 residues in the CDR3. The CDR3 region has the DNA TGTGCCACCAGTACCCGGCCCACTGACGGGGATACGCAGTATTTT. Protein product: CATSTRPTDGDTQYF. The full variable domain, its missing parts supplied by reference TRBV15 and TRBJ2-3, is DAMVIQNPRYQVTQFGKPVTLSCSQTLNHNVMYWYQQKSSQAPKLLFHYYDKDFNNEADTPDNFQSRRPNTSFCFLDIRSPGLGDTAMYLCATSTRPTDGDTQYFGPGTRLTVL.

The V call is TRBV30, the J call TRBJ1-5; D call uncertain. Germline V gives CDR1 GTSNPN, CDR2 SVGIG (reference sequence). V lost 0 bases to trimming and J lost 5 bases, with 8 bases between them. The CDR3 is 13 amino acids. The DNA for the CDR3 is TGTGCCTGGAGTGTACTCGGAGATCAGCCCCAGCATTTT. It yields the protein CAWSVLGDQPQHF.

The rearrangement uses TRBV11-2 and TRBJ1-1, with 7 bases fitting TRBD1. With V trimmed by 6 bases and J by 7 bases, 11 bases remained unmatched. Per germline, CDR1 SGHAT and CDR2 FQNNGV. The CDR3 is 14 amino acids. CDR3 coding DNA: TGTGCCAGCAGAAGCGGACAGGTAGGCGGTGAAGCTTTCTTT. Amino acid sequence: CASRSGQVGGEAFF.

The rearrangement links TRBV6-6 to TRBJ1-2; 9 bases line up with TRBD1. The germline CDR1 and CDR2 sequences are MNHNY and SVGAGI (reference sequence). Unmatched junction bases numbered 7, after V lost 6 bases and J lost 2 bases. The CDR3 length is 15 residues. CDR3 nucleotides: TGTGCCAGCAGCAAGGGGACAGGGTTGAACTATGGCTACACCTTC. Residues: CASSKGTGLNYGYTF.

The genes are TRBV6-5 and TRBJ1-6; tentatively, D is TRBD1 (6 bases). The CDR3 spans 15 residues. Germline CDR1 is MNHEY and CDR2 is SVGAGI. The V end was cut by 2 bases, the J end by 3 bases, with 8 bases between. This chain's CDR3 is CASSYGTNYNSPLHF. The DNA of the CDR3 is TGTGCCAGCAGTTACGGGACAAACTATAATTCACCCCTCCACTTT.

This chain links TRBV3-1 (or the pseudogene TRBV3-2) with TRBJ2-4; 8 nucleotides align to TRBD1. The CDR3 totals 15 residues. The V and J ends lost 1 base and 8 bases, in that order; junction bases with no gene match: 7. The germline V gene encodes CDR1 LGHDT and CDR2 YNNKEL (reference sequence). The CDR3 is CASSQAVGQGHIQYF. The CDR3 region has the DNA TGTGCCAGCAGCCAAGCGGTTGGACAGGGACACATTCAGTACTTC.

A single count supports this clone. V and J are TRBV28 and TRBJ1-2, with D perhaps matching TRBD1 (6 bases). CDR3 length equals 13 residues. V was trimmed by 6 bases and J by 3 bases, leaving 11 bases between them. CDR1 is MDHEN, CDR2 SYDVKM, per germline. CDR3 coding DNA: TGTGCCAGCAGACCGGGACAAGACTATGGCTACACCTTC. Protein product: CASRPGQDYGYTF.

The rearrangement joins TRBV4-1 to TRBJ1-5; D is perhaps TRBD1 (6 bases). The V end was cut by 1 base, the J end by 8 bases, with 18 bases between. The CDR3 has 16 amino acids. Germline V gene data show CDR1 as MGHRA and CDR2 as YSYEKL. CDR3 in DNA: TGCGCCAGCAGCCAAGGGATTGGACAGCTGGGAAAGCCCCAGCATTTT. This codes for CASSQGIGQLGKPQHF.

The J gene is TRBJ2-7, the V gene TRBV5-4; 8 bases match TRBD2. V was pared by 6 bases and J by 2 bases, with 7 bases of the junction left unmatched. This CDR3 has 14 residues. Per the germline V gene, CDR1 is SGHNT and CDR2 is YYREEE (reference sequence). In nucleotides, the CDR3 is TGTGCCAGCACGACCGGGACTAGGGCCTACGAGCAGTACTTC. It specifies CASTTGTRAYEQYF.

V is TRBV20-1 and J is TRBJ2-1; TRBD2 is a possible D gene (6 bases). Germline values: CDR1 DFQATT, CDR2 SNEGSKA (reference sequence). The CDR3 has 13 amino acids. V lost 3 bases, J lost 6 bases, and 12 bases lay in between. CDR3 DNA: TGCAGTGCTAGTCAGACTAGTTTCAATGAGCAGTTCTTC. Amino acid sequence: CSASQTSFNEQFF.

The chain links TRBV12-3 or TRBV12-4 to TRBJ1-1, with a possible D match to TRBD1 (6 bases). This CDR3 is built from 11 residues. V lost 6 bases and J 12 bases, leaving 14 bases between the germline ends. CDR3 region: CASSETGTTFF. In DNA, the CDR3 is TGTGCCAGCAGCGAAACAGGGACGACTTTCTTT.

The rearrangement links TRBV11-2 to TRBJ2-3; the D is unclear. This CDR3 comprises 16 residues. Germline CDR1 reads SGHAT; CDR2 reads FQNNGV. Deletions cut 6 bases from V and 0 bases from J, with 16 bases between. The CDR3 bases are TGTGCCAGCAGTCAAATCCCCCTAGTCAGCACAGATACGCAGTATTTT. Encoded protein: CASSQIPLVSTDTQYF.

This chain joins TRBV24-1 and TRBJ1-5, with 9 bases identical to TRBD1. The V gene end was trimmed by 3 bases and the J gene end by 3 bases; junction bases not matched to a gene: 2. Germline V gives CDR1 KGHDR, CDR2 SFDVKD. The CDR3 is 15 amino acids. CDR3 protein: CATSDVQGANQPQHF. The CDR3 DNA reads TGTGCCACCAGTGATGTACAGGGGGCCAATCAGCCCCAGCATTTT.